This TCR beta chain stems from a study of OX40 agonist ivuxolimab in advanced cancers. Study outcomes and limitations: Among the nonresponders, some also had low normalized T-cell clonal expansion. The study observed clonal expansion of CD4+ and CD8+ blood T cells by week 6 at 0.1 to 3.0 mg/kg.

Libraries were prepared by immunoSEQ multiplex PCR; TCRdb keeps only in-frame clonotypes and omits some of them. Of around 99,000 clones listed, around 87% are singletons. To note about this clone: Its antigen is not identified.

Germline CDR1 and CDR2: MNHEY and SVGAGI. V lost 6 bases to trimming and J lost 1 base, with 13 bases between them. This CDR3 has 14 amino acids. The chain couples TRBV6-5 to TRBJ2-7, with D tentatively TRBD1 (6 bases). The clonotype was recovered from an adult with an advanced solid tumor such as melanoma, head and neck, liver or kidney cancer. Sequencing was performed on CD4+ or CD8+ T cells sorted from blood, taken in a trial of the OX40 agonist ivuxolimab. CDR3 nucleotides: TGTGCCAGCAGCCCCGGACAGTTTTCCTACGAGCAGTACTTC. It translates to CASSPGQFSYEQYF.